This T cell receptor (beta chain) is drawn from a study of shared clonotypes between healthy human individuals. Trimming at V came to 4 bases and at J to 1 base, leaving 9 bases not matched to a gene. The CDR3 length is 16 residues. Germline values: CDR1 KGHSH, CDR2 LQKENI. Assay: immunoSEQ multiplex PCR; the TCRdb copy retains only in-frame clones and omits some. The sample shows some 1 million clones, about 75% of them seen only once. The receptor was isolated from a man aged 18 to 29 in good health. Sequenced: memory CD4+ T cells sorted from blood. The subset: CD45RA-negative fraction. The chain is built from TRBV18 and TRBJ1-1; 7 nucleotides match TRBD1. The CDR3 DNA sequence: TGTGCCAGCTCACTATCCCAGGGGGTCGGGAACACTGAAGCTTTCTTT. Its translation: CASSLSQGVGNTEAFF.